This T cell receptor beta chain was identified in a study of T cells in Graves' hyperthyroidism and ophthalmopathy. Amplification of TCR beta CDR3 regions was performed using RNA transcripts as template. Initially, a first-round RT-PCR of the TCR CDR3 employed the HTBI primer set. One entry per CDR3 protein results from TCRdb running MiXCR on the multiplex PCR reads. The sample carries about 400,000 distinct CDR3 sequences, less than 15% recorded once. The receptor comes from a woman aged 18-29 years with Graves' hyperthyroidism. The specimen was blood.

The CDR3 DNA reads TGTGCCAGCAGCATGGGACAGGGGCTGGGTCAGCCCCAGCATTTT. Translation gives CASSMGQGLGQPQHF. The chain employs TRBV5-6 and TRBJ1-5, with 10 bases that match TRBD1. The CDR3 is 15 amino acids. The J segment lost 6 bases and the V segment lost 4 bases, leaving 7 bases of the junction unmatched. Germline lookup yields CDR1 SGHDT and CDR2 YYEEEE.